One and the same sample provided the 17 T cell receptor beta chains below, sequenced in a study of tumor-infiltrating lymphocytes in primary liver carcinoma. Germline DNA was also extracted, while the blood RNA originated from unsorted whole blood. With a constant-region primer, TCR beta cDNA was made from 400 to 550 ng of total RNA. Slightly modified ARM-PCR with three nested multiplex PCR rounds yielded TCR beta libraries. A C-beta reverse primer was combined with TRBV1-TRBV30 forward primers in the first two PCR rounds, and each round had 10 cycles. TCRdb reanalysed the multiplex PCR reads using MiXCR and keeps one entry per CDR3 protein. The table includes about 320,000 distinct CDR3 sequences, 65% detected once. Sequencing was performed on peripheral blood. Receptors were obtained from a man aged 40-49 years with primary liver carcinoma and hepatitis B virus infection.

This clonotype appeared many times. V and J are TRBV4-2 and TRBJ2-2; 15 positions agree with TRBD2. V was pared by 3 bases and J by 4 bases, with 9 bases of the junction left unmatched. Germline values: CDR1 LGHNA, CDR2 YNFKEQ. The CDR3 length is 19 residues. CDR3 sequence: CASSQQPGLAGGSTGELFF. The DNA for the CDR3 is TGTGCCAGCAGCCAGCAACCGGGACTAGCGGGAGGAAGCACCGGGGAGCTGTTTTTT.

This clonotype was observed at least ten times. The chain is built from TRBV6-2 or TRBV6-3 and TRBJ2-2; 9 bases align to TRBD2. V lost 2 bases, J lost 6 bases, and 13 bases stayed unmatched. The CDR3 is 18 amino acids. Germline-derived CDR1 and CDR2 are MNHEY and SVGEGT. The CDR3 loop is CASSYDSSGILAAGELFF. For the CDR3, the DNA is TGTGCCAGCAGTTACGACTCTAGCGGGATCCTAGCGGCCGGGGAGCTGTTTTTT.

The chain combines TRBV29-1 with TRBJ2-1, with 11 positions matching TRBD1. There are 14 residues in the CDR3. Germline V CDR1 and CDR2: SQVTM, ANQGSEA. The CDR3 here is CRAGGGQGADEQFF. CDR3 DNA sequence: TGCAGGGCCGGTGGTGGACAGGGGGCGGATGAGCAGTTCTTC.

Note on this clonotype: A much larger clone differs by one base, so this may be a read error. The chain is built from TRBV4-1 and TRBJ2-7; D possibly matches TRBD1 or TRBD2 (6 bases each). CDR3 size: 15 residues. Germline V gene lookup returns CDR1 MGHRA and CDR2 YSYEKL. The CDR3 nucleotides are TGCGCCAGCACCCAAGGATTTAAACGGAGGGGGGAGCAGTACTTC. It encodes CASTQGFKRRGEQYF.

This clonotype occurred many times. The chain has TRBV29-1 and TRBJ1-5; D may be TRBD1 (5 bases). The CDR3 sequence is 12 residues long. The V gene's germline CDR1 is SQVTM and CDR2 ANQGSEA. The germline V and J ends were trimmed by 6 bases and 7 bases, with 13 bases remaining between them. The CDR3 protein is CSVDRSQQPQHF. For the CDR3, the DNA is TGCAGCGTCGACAGATCTCAACAGCCCCAGCATTTT.

V and J are TRBV11-1 and TRBJ2-1; the D gene could be TRBD1 or TRBD2 (5 bases each). Germline lookup yields CDR1 SGHAT and CDR2 FQDESV (reference sequence). This CDR3 is built from 15 residues. The V end lost 10 bases, the J end lost 4 bases, and 20 bases lay between the germline ends. The DNA for the CDR3 is TGTGCCAACAGTCTAGGGGTTACGGGGTACAATGAGCAGTTCTTC. Residues: CANSLGVTGYNEQFF.

Notes on this clonotype: A junction end diverges from the germline sequence, so it may reflect a read error. The CDR3 nucleotides read TGCGGCAGCAGCCGTAATGACAGGGGACAAGAGACCCAGAACTTC. This sequence encodes CGSSRNDRGQETQNF. The chain employs TRBV4-1 and TRBJ2-5; TRBD1 aligns across 8 bases. Germline CDR1 and CDR2: MGHRA and YSYEKL. This CDR3 region has 15 residues.

The rearrangement joins TRBV11-2 to TRBJ2-5, with 9 bases fitting TRBD1. Germline loops: CDR1 SGHAT, CDR2 FQNNGV. The CDR3 spans 15 residues. V lost 10 bases to trimming and J lost 2 bases; unmatched junction nucleotides: 11. The CDR3 loop reads CANSPGQGLQETQYF. Written as DNA, the CDR3 is TGTGCCAACAGTCCGGGACAGGGCCTACAAGAGACCCAGTACTTC.

This clonotype was counted a single time. Possible read error: a much larger clone is one base away. The V gene is TRBV5-6, the J gene TRBJ2-7; D not resolved. CDR1 SGHDT and CDR2 YYEEEE come from the germline V gene. This CDR3 has 13 amino acids. V dropped 3 bases and J dropped 5 bases, with 12 bases sitting between them. CDR3 nucleotides: TGTGCCAGCAGCTCCCCGTCCGGCCACGAGCAGTACTTC. Translating gives CASSSPSGHEQYF.

Turning to this clonotype: Germline and junction disagree at one end, which may indicate a read error. V usage is TRBV5-1 and J usage is TRBJ2-2, with a weak D call TRBD2 (6 bases). The CDR3 loop spans 15 amino acids. The V gene's germline CDR1 is SGHRS and CDR2 YFSETQ. CDR3 sequence: CASSLLAANTGELSF. The CDR3 nucleotides read TGCGCCAGCAGCTTGTTAGCGGCGAACACCGGGGAGCTGTCTTTT.

This clonotype showed up just a few times. DNA for the CDR3: TGTGCCAGCAGCTTAGTTTCGACGTCAGATACGCAGTATTTT. Translation: CASSLVSTSDTQYF. V usage is TRBV7-9 and J usage is TRBJ2-3, with unresolved D. The CDR3 extends over 14 amino acids. Germline CDR1 is SEHNR and CDR2 is FQNEAQ (reference sequence). Trimming stripped 1 base from V and 4 bases from J, with 9 bases between.

The gene calls are TRBV11-2 and TRBJ2-1; D not resolved. CDR1 is SGHAT and CDR2 is FQNNGV in the germline V gene. V dropped 1 base and J dropped 3 bases, with 16 bases sitting between them. The CDR3 totals 17 residues. As DNA, the CDR3 is TGTGCCAGCAGCTTAGTCCGTTGGGGAAGAGTCTACAATGAGCAGTTCTTC. Protein sequence: CASSLVRWGRVYNEQFF.

This clonotype was observed at least ten times. The V call is TRBV6-1, the J call TRBJ2-7, with TRBD2 matching 9 bases. V lost 2 bases, J lost 5 bases, and 7 bases stayed unmatched. The CDR3 length is 15 residues. CDR1 is MNHNS and CDR2 is SASEGT in the germline V gene. The chain's CDR3 is CASSEMASGTHEQYF. As DNA, the CDR3 is TGTGCCAGCAGTGAAATGGCTAGCGGGACCCACGAGCAGTACTTC.

The rearrangement links TRBV11-2 to TRBJ2-7, with 8 nucleotides matching TRBD2. Unmatched junction bases numbered 9, after V lost 9 bases and J lost 5 bases. CDR3 length equals 13 residues. Germline loops: CDR1 SGHAT, CDR2 FQNNGV. This CDR3 is CASSGTWLHEQYF. Written as DNA, the CDR3 is TGTGCCAGTAGCGGGACATGGTTGCACGAGCAGTACTTC.

About this clonotype: A much larger clone differs by one base, so this may be a read error. The chain combines TRBV7-8 with TRBJ2-3; D ambiguous. The CDR3 sequence is 15 residues long. The V gene's germline CDR1 is SGHVS and CDR2 FQNEAQ. The CDR3 bases are TGTGCCAGCAGCTTAGAAGGTAGAAGCACAGATACGGAGTATTTT. This encodes CASSLEGRSTDTEYF.

Many counts were recorded for this clonotype. V and J are TRBV6-7 and TRBJ1-5; the D gene is possibly TRBD1 (6 bases). TRBV6-7 is classed as an ORF, of uncertain function. V was pared by 0 bases and J by 3 bases, with 24 bases between. The CDR3 consists of 20 residues. CDR3 DNA sequence: TGTGCCAGCAGTTACTCTCACTTACCGGGACACCGAAGGTCCAATCAGCCCCAGCATTTT. Protein sequence: CASSYSHLPGHRRSNQPQHF.

This clonotype was observed a few times. Mismatch with germline at one junction end may stem from a read error. V usage is TRBV12-3 or TRBV12-4 and J usage is TRBJ2-1; 10 positions agree with TRBD2. CDR3 length equals 15 residues. CDR3 residues: CTSSAVAGGADEQFF. CDR3 DNA: TGTACCAGCAGTGCGGTAGCGGGGGGCGCCGATGAGCAGTTCTTC.